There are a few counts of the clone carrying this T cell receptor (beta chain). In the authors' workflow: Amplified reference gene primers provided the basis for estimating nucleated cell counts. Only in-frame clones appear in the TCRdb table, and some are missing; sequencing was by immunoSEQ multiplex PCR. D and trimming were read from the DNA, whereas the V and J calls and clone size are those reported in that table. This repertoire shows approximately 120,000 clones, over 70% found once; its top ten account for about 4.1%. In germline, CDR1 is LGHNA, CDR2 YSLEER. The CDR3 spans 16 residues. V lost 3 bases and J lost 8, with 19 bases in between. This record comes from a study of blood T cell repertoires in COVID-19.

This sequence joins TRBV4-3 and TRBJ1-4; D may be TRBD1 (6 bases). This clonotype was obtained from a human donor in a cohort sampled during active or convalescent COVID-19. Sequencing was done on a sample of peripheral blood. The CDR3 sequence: CASSQSLNRVGEKLFF. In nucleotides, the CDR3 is TGCGCCAGCAGCCAGTCACTCAACAGGGTAGGCGAAAAACTGTTTTTT.